This T cell receptor (beta chain) appears in the sequencing data of a study of response to subunit inactivated influenza vaccine. Overall study findings and caveats: Authors suggested each seasonal influenza vaccination recruits few new T cells.

This clonotype was picked up a small number of times. The antigen remains undetermined. From the RT-PCR reads, TCRdb called clonotypes with MiXCR, one entry per CDR3 protein. This repertoire shows 710,000 or so distinct CDR3 sequences, more than 15% found once; its top ten account for around a tenth. Germline V gene lookup returns CDR1 LGHNA and CDR2 YSLEER. The CDR3 loop spans 15 amino acids. The junction had 2 bases not matched to a gene; V was cut back by 2 bases and J by 1 base. This sequence originates from a man aged 45-60 years who received an inactivated influenza vaccine. The rearrangement links TRBV4-3 to TRBJ2-3, with 8 positions matching TRBD2. Here the sequenced sample was PBMCs from blood, taken 11 to 12 days after vaccination. The CDR3 DNA sequence: TGCGCCAGCAGCCAAAATAGCGGGGGCACAGATACGCAGTATTTT. Translation: CASSQNSGGTDTQYF.